The sequence of this T cell receptor beta chain was determined in a study of spatial heterogeneity in lung cancer. Study-wide results and limits: Tumor mutation counts were tracked by expanded intratumoral alpha and beta TCR counts. When ubiquitous and regional expanded TCRs were counted, their numbers tracked ubiquitous and regional nonsynonymous mutations, respectively.

TCRdb reprocessed the 5' RACE reads with MiXCR, giving one entry per CDR3 protein. The data contain 9,500 to 10,000 distinct CDR3 sequences, 5.5% to 7.5% of them seen just once; the ten biggest clones take up 6.5% to 7.5%. For this clonotype: Its antigen is unknown.

Trimming pared 4 bases from V and 0 bases from J, leaving 15 bases between. Per the germline V gene, CDR1 is MNHNY and CDR2 is SVGAGI (reference sequence). The CDR3 sequence is 16 residues long. Specified time point: sample taken at primary tumor resection. The cohort: 70 to 75 early-stage, untreated non-small cell lung cancer patients. No cells were sorted before sequencing. The whole RNA sequenced was extracted from tumor, nontumor lung or frozen PBMC. The sequence came from a female donor with early-stage non-small cell lung cancer. The chain carries TRBV6-6 and TRBJ1-1; D not resolved. The specimen comprised lung tumor tissue, sampled at surgery. CDR3 loop: CASSFYRTAMNTEAFF. CDR3 DNA sequence: TGTGCCAGCAGTTTTTATCGGACGGCCATGAACACTGAAGCTTTCTTT.